This T cell receptor (beta chain) was retrieved from a study of blood T cell repertoires in COVID-19. The CDR3 sequence is 13 residues long. The V gene's germline CDR1 is LGHNA and CDR2 YNFKEQ. V was cut by 3 bases and J by 6 bases, with 11 bases left in between. This clone was seen more than once but under ten times. Measured with immunoSEQ multiplex PCR; TCRdb has only the in-frame clones, and not every one. Among 650,000 to 800,000 clones listed, around 90% were seen once. J is TRBJ1-1 and V is TRBV4-2, with D maybe TRBD1 (6 bases). This sequence originates from a woman aged 18-30 years with acute or convalescent COVID-19. The sample taken for sequencing was peripheral blood. CDR3 sequence: CASSQNRVSEAFF. DNA for the CDR3: TGTGCCAGCAGCCAGAACAGGGTCTCTGAAGCTTTCTTT.